Following are 32 T cell receptor beta chains from one sample sequenced in a study of cytomegalovirus exposure and HLA in healthy donors. The PCR used 60 Vbeta and 13 Jbeta primers. Sequencing was performed with immunoSEQ multiplex PCR; in TCRdb, only in-frame clones are kept and a portion is missing. The table includes some 100,000 clones, around three quarters detected once. The material sequenced was PBMCs. The source is a woman in her forties or fifties in good health and CMV-seropositive.

This chain uses TRBV6-1 with TRBJ1-4, with D unclear. This CDR3 region has 13 residues. Germline V lookup: CDR1 MNHNS, CDR2 SASEGT. The V end lost 7 bases, the J end lost 10 bases, and 16 bases lay between the germline ends. The CDR3 sequence: CASMEVGNRKLFF. In DNA, the CDR3 is TGTGCCAGCATGGAAGTTGGTAACAGAAAACTGTTTTTT.

The chain uses TRBV2 and TRBJ2-7; no reliable D call. Per germline, CDR1 SNHLY and CDR2 FYNNEI. V was trimmed by 0 bases and J by 4 bases, leaving 7 bases between them. The CDR3 contains 13 residues. CDR3 sequence reads: CASSEAIGYEQYF. The CDR3 DNA follows: TGTGCCAGCAGTGAAGCAATCGGGTACGAGCAGTACTTC.

The chain employs TRBV5-1 and TRBJ2-5; D possibly corresponds to TRBD1 (5 bases). The DNA end is more similar to TRBJ2-7, so the J call may be wrong. The germline V gene encodes CDR1 SGHRS and CDR2 YFSETQ. The CDR3 loop spans 15 amino acids. CDR3 DNA: TGCGCCAGCAGCTTGGATTGGGGCCCCGGCTACGAGCAGTACTTC. Residues: CASSLDWGPGYEQYF.

The chain links TRBV19 to TRBJ1-2, with TRBD1 identical over 8 bases. This CDR3 has 15 amino acids. V dropped 3 bases and J dropped 4; count of bases not matched to a gene: 7. Germline CDR1 LNHDA, CDR2 SQIVND (reference sequence). CDR3 in amino acids: CASSIRQGQTYGYTF. CDR3 nucleotides: TGTGCCAGTAGTATTCGACAGGGGCAGACCTATGGCTACACCTTC.

The chain recombines TRBV7-6 with TRBJ2-5; the D gene is possibly TRBD1 (5 bases). V was cut by 5 bases and J by 4 bases, with 11 bases left in between. Per the germline V gene, CDR1 is SGHVS and CDR2 is FNYEAQ. CDR3 length: 13 amino acids. CDR3 protein: CASSPARVETQYF. CDR3 bases: TGTGCCAGCAGCCCTGCCAGGGTAGAGACCCAGTACTTC.

The chain carries TRBV7-2 and TRBJ1-5; possibly TRBD1 for D (5 bases). This CDR3 has 13 amino acids. Germline V gene data show CDR1 as SGHTA and CDR2 as FQGNSA. Trimming left V 1 base short and J 4 bases short, with 5 bases between. The CDR3 reads CASSLDRNQPQHF. In DNA form, the CDR3 reads TGTGCCAGCAGCTTAGACAGGAATCAGCCCCAGCATTTT.

This clone was counted once. V is TRBV5-1 and J is TRBJ1-4; D is possibly TRBD1 (6 bases). The CDR3 has 11 residues. Trimming took 4 bases from V and 11 from J, leaving 9 bases between them. Germline V lookup: CDR1 SGHRS, CDR2 YFSETQ. CDR3 coding DNA: TGCGCCAGCAGCCTTCAGGGGAAACTGTTTTTT. Translating gives CASSLQGKLFF. Based on the CDR3 plus reference TRBV5-1 and TRBJ1-4, the full variable domain is KAGVTQTPRYLIKTRGQQVTLSCSPISGHRSVSWYQQTPGQGLQFLFEYFSETQRNKGNFPGRFSGRQFSNSRSEMNVSTLELGDSALYLCASSLQGKLFFGSGTQLSVL.

The CDR3 DNA sequence: TGTGCCAGCAGTTACTCCCGACTAGCGGGGGTCAATGAGCAGTTCTTC. This translates into CASSYSRLAGVNEQFF. The V and J genes are TRBV6-6 and TRBJ2-1; the match to TRBD2 covers 12 bases. Germline V CDR1 and CDR2: MNHNY, SVGAGI (reference sequence). This CDR3 region has 16 residues. V trimming: 0 bases; J trimming: 6 bases; junction bases outside the gene matches: 3.

This rearrangement joins TRBV5-1 to TRBJ2-7; 12 positions match TRBD1. Germline-derived CDR1 and CDR2 are SGHRS and YFSETQ. V trimming: 4 bases; J trimming: 5 bases; junction bases outside the gene matches: 4. CDR3 length: 14 amino acids. CDR3 DNA: TGCGCCAGCAGCGGGACAGGGGGCCTAAACGAGCAGTACTTC. Translating it yields CASSGTGGLNEQYF. The whole variable domain, remainder taken from reference TRBV5-1 and TRBJ2-7, is KAGVTQTPRYLIKTRGQQVTLSCSPISGHRSVSWYQQTPGQGLQFLFEYFSETQRNKGNFPGRFSGRQFSNSRSEMNVSTLELGDSALYLCASSGTGGLNEQYFGPGTRLTVT.

CDR3 protein: CASSSRQGNENEQYF. CDR3 DNA sequence: TGTGCCAGCAGTTCCCGACAGGGAAATGAGAACGAGCAGTACTTC. V is TRBV6-5 and J is TRBJ2-7; TRBD1 agrees at 7 bases. Trimming took 4 bases from V and 5 from J; bases not matched to a gene: 11. CDR1 MNHEY and CDR2 SVGAGI come from the germline V gene. This CDR3 is 15 amino acids long.

The chain combines TRBV6-1 with TRBJ1-2; 7 nucleotides line up with TRBD1. Germline V CDR1 and CDR2: MNHNS, SASEGT. V was clipped by 6 bases and J by 13 bases; unmatched bases: 11. This CDR3 contains 12 residues. Here the CDR3 DNA reads TGTGCCAGCAGCCCCCCTACAGGGGCAGCCACCTTC. Its protein is CASSPPTGAATF.

This sequence joins TRBV18 and TRBJ2-3; 9 bases match TRBD1. Unmatched junction bases numbered 13, after V lost 6 bases and J lost 6 bases. CDR1 and CDR2 (germline): KGHSH, LQKENI. The CDR3 loop spans 16 amino acids. The CDR3 nucleotides are TGTGCCAGCTCTCCATCCACAGGGGGCAATAAGGATACGCAGTATTTT. Protein product: CASSPSTGGNKDTQYF. The whole variable domain, remainder taken from reference TRBV18 and TRBJ2-3, is NAGVMQNPRHLVRRRGQEARLRCSPMKGHSHVYWYRQLPEEGLKFMVYLQKENIIDESGMPKERFSAEFPKEGPSILRIQQVVRGDSAAYFCASSPSTGGNKDTQYFGPGTRLTVL.

This clone was found a few times. The genes are TRBV5-1 and TRBJ2-2; D may be TRBD1 (5 bases). The CDR3 totals 18 residues. The ends were cut back, 0 bases at V and 0 bases at J, with 15 bases in the middle. In germline, CDR1 is SGHRS, CDR2 YFSETQ. The DNA of the CDR3 is TGCGCCAGCAGCTTGGTCCCAGGATCAGGGACGAACACCGGGGAGCTGTTTTTT. It specifies CASSLVPGSGTNTGELFF.

This clone was seen a few times. J is TRBJ2-1 and V is TRBV7-8; D unclear. The CDR3 runs 16 residues. Germline V CDR1 and CDR2: SGHVS, FQNEAQ. Trimming shortened V by 1 base and J by 2 bases, and 12 bases separated the two germline ends. CDR3 region: CASSLVGSRTYNEQFF. The CDR3 nucleotides read TGTGCCAGCAGCTTAGTGGGTAGCCGTACCTACAATGAGCAGTTCTTC.

The chain's CDR3 is CASSLTGGYPYEQYF. For the CDR3, the DNA is TGTGCCAGCAGCTTAACCGGGGGGTACCCCTACGAGCAGTACTTC. The genes are TRBV7-3 and TRBJ2-7, with 7 bases identical to TRBD2. The germline V gene encodes CDR1 SGHTA and CDR2 FQGTGA. The CDR3 has 15 amino acids. J gave up 2 bases and V 0 bases, and 4 bases lay outside the gene matches.

The rearrangement links TRBV7-9 to TRBJ2-5; perhaps TRBD1 as D (5 bases). Germline V lookup: CDR1 SEHNR, CDR2 FQNEAQ (reference sequence). This CDR3 is built from 15 residues. Trimming took off 1 base at V and 3 bases at J, with 12 bases between the two ends. The CDR3 DNA reads TGTGCCAGCAGCTTAGGCCAGGGCCCCAAAGAGACCCAGTACTTC. Protein: CASSLGQGPKETQYF.

The chain has TRBV6-1 and TRBJ2-3; a possible D gene is TRBD1 (5 bases). V dropped 8 bases and J dropped 2 bases, with 14 bases sitting between them. Germline-derived CDR1 and CDR2 are MNHNS and SASEGT. This CDR3 spans 14 amino acids. The CDR3 here is CASSYSTDTDTQYF. DNA for the CDR3: TGTGCCAGCTCTTACTCGACAGACACAGATACGCAGTATTTT.

This rearrangement joins TRBV4-1 to TRBJ1-1; 7 bases match TRBD1. Looked up from germline, CDR1 is MGHRA and CDR2 is YSYEKL. V dropped 4 bases and J dropped 0; count of bases not matched to a gene: 5. This CDR3 contains 15 residues. This CDR3 is CASSPRDSLNTEAFF. The CDR3 coding sequence is TGCGCCAGCAGCCCGCGGGACAGCCTGAACACTGAAGCTTTCTTT.

The CDR3 nucleotides read TGTGCCAGCAGCTTAGTGCAGGGAGGGGGAAACACCATATATTTT. Protein product: CASSLVQGGGNTIYF. The chain recombines TRBV7-2 with TRBJ1-3, with D possibly matching TRBD1 (5 bases). Germline CDR1 and CDR2: SGHTA and FQGNSA. V was trimmed by 1 base and J by 4 bases, leaving 11 bases between them. CDR3 length: 15 amino acids. The entire variable domain, with the rest obtained from reference TRBV7-2 and TRBJ1-3, is as follows: GAGVSQSPSNKVTEKGKDVELRCDPISGHTALYWYRQSLGQGLEFLIYFQGNSAPDKSGLPSDRFSAERTGGSVSTLTIQRTQQEDSAVYLCASSLVQGGGNTIYFGEGSWLTVV.

The chain joins TRBV5-4 to TRBJ2-3; 7 bases are a match to TRBD1. J gave up 3 bases and V 4 bases, and 8 bases lay outside the gene matches. This CDR3 region has 15 residues. Germline CDR1 SGHNT, CDR2 YYREEE (reference sequence). Here the CDR3 reads CASSLRPQGTDTQYF. CDR3 sequence (DNA): TGTGCCAGCAGCCTGCGGCCACAGGGGACAGATACGCAGTATTTT. The whole variable domain, remainder taken from reference TRBV5-4 and TRBJ2-3, is ETGVTQSPTHLIKTRGQQVTLRCSSQSGHNTVSWYQQALGQGPQFIFQYYREEENGRGNFPPRFSGLQFPNYSSELNVNALELDDSALYLCASSLRPQGTDTQYFGPGTRLTVL.

The chain couples TRBV9 to TRBJ1-2; maybe TRBD1 (6 bases). CDR1 and CDR2 (germline): SGDLS, YYNGEE. This CDR3 spans 17 amino acids. The ends were cut back, 1 base at V and 3 bases at J, with 19 bases in the middle. This CDR3 is CASSVKGRGGGDYGYTF. In DNA form, the CDR3 reads TGTGCCAGCAGCGTAAAGGGGCGGGGGGGCGGGGACTATGGCTACACCTTC. Full variable domain (missing parts from reference TRBV9 and TRBJ1-2): DSGVTQTPKHLITATGQRVTLRCSPRSGDLSVYWYQQSLDQGLQFLIQYYNGEERAKGNILERFSAQQFPDLHSELNLSSLELGDSALYFCASSVKGRGGGDYGYTFGSGTRLTVV.

V and J are TRBV4-1 and TRBJ1-1, with 8 bases that match TRBD1. Trimming took 1 base from V and 10 from J; bases not matched to a gene: 14. Germline lookup yields CDR1 MGHRA and CDR2 YSYEKL. This CDR3 is 16 amino acids long. The CDR3 protein is CASSQGVRQGRAGAFF. As DNA, the CDR3 is TGCGCCAGCAGCCAAGGAGTCCGACAGGGGAGGGCGGGAGCTTTCTTT.

This clone was counted between two and nine times. This sequence joins TRBV19 and TRBJ1-4, with D tentatively TRBD1 (6 bases). Per germline, CDR1 LNHDA and CDR2 SQIVND (reference sequence). V was clipped by 5 bases and J by 8 bases, with 18 bases between them. The CDR3 totals 15 residues. In DNA form, the CDR3 reads TGTGCCAGTAGTTGGGGGGGCCCGCAGTTAGAAAAACTGTTTTTT. Amino acid sequence: CASSWGGPQLEKLFF.

Concerning this clone: The junction does not match germline at one end; this may be a read error. V and J are TRBV7-9 and TRBJ1-1; no reliable D call. From germline, CDR1 is SEHNR and CDR2 FQNEAQ (reference sequence). The CDR3 has 14 residues. CDR3 in DNA: TGTGCCAGCAGCGAACGAGATATGAACGCTGAAGCTTTCTTT. It encodes CASSERDMNAEAFF.

V gene TRBV28 combines with J gene TRBJ2-7, with TRBD2 identical over 10 bases. The length of the CDR3 is 17 residues. V was pared by 4 bases and J by 5 bases, with 14 bases of the junction left unmatched. From germline, CDR1 is MDHEN and CDR2 SYDVKM. CDR3 sequence reads: CASSSGLAGDAGDEQYF. DNA for the CDR3: TGTGCCAGCAGTTCAGGGCTAGCGGGAGACGCTGGGGACGAGCAGTACTTC. Supplemented by reference TRBV28 and TRBJ2-7, the full variable domain reads DVKVTQSSRYLVKRTGEKVFLECVQDMDHENMFWYRQDPGLGLRLIYFSYDVKMKEKGDIPEGYSVSREKKERFSLILESASTNQTSMYLCASSSGLAGDAGDEQYFGPGTRLTVT.

The rearrangement uses TRBV6-6 and TRBJ2-1; D possibly corresponds to TRBD1 (6 bases). Germline loops: CDR1 MNHNY, CDR2 SVGAGI (reference sequence). The CDR3 is 14 amino acids. V was clipped by 6 bases and J by 1 base, with 10 bases between them. The CDR3 loop reads CASSQTGSYNEQFF. DNA for the CDR3: TGTGCCAGCAGCCAGACAGGATCCTACAATGAGCAGTTCTTC.

This clone has only a few counts. The CDR3 loop is CASSSNRGPGQPQHF. The CDR3 DNA reads as TGTGCCAGCAGCTCGAACAGGGGGCCTGGCCAGCCCCAGCATTTT. The rearrangement links TRBV11-2 to TRBJ1-5; TRBD1 agrees at 9 bases. CDR3 length equals 15 residues. CDR1 SGHAT and CDR2 FQNNGV come from the germline V gene. V was clipped by 4 bases and J by 7 bases; unmatched bases: 8.

The rearrangement links TRBV14 to TRBJ2-7; no clear D. This CDR3 spans 14 amino acids. Germline CDR1 and CDR2: SGHDN and FVKESK. V lost 1 base, J lost 2 bases, and 9 bases lay in between. CDR3 sequence reads: CASSQARRTYEQYF. Here the CDR3 DNA reads TGTGCCAGCAGCCAAGCAAGGAGAACCTACGAGCAGTACTTC.

With regard to this clone: A read error may produce the germline difference seen at one junction end. CDR3 DNA sequence: TGTTCCAGATTTTGGCCTAGCGAGCCCTACGAGCAGTACTTC. Translated: CSRFWPSEPYEQYF. The chain links TRBV7-9 to TRBJ2-7; D is possibly TRBD2 (6 bases). Germline V lookup: CDR1 SEHNR, CDR2 FQNEAQ (reference sequence). CDR3 size: 14 residues.

This clone was seen a few times. This chain connects TRBV6-5 to TRBJ1-1; D is uncertain. Trimming removed 0 bases from V and 10 bases from J, with 12 bases in between. Germline loops: CDR1 MNHEY, CDR2 SVGAGI. This CDR3 has 13 residues. CDR3 protein: CASSYSRRRRAFF. The CDR3 DNA is TGTGCCAGCAGTTACTCTCGGAGGAGAAGAGCTTTCTTT.

The rearrangement links TRBV2 to TRBJ2-3; 12 bases fit TRBD2. The CDR3 sequence is 16 residues long. J lost 2 bases, V lost 7 bases, and 7 bases had no gene match. Germline-derived CDR1 and CDR2 are SNHLY and FYNNEI. In DNA form, the CDR3 reads TGTGCCAGCAAGGTTGGACTAGCGGGGACCACAGATACGCAGTATTTT. Protein sequence: CASKVGLAGTTDTQYF.

The table lists this clone with a count of one. Germline and junction disagree at one end, which may indicate a read error. This chain connects TRBV7-9 to TRBJ1-2, with 9 bases fitting TRBD1. Germline V CDR1 and CDR2: SEHNR, FQNEAQ (reference sequence). The CDR3 is 16 residues long. This CDR3 reads CSSSLATGGPYYGYTF. CDR3 nucleotide sequence: TGTTCCAGCAGCTTAGCTACAGGGGGCCCTTACTATGGCTACACCTTC. The full variable domain, with the rest looked up from reference TRBV7-9 and TRBJ1-2, is DTGVSQNPRHKITKRGQNVTFRCDPISEHNRLYWYRQTLGQGPEFLTYFQNEAQLEKSRLLSDRFSAERPKGSFSTLEIQRTEQGDSAMYLCSSSLATGGPYYGYTFGSGTRLTVV.